These 5 T cell receptor beta chains were all obtained from the same sample, sequenced in a study of regulatory T cells in long-lasting Graves disease. Arm-PCR of CDR3 regions with iRepertoire HTBI primers generated TCR beta libraries. A single record per CDR3 protein comes from TCRdb applying MiXCR to the multiplex PCR reads. The table lists 420,000 or so distinct CDR3 sequences, over 15% of them singletons, with less than 30% in the top ten. The time point is: newly diagnosed GD, antithyroid drugs for less than 3 months. PBMCs were the source of the RNA used for TCR sequencing. This sample also belongs to another study, concerning T cells in Graves' hyperthyroidism and ophthalmopathy.

Sequences were derived from peripheral blood mononuclear cells (PBMCs), sampled at new diagnosis, from a patient treated with antithyroid drugs. The source is a young woman with Graves disease.

This clonotype was detected once. The J gene is TRBJ1-1, the V gene TRBV5-5; TRBD1 is a possible D gene (5 bases). Germline CDR1 SGHKS, CDR2 YYEKEE (reference sequence). The CDR3 has 13 residues. V lost 4 bases and J lost 6, with 13 bases in between. CDR3 protein: CASSNRDGAEAFF. The CDR3 nucleotides read TGTGCCAGCAGCAACCGGGACGGGGCTGAAGCTTTCTTT. The whole variable domain, remainder taken from reference TRBV5-5 and TRBJ1-1, is DAGVTQSPTHLIKTRGQQVTLRCSPISGHKSVSWYQQVLGQGPQFIFQYYEKEERGRGNFPDRFSARQFPNYSSELNVNALLLGDSALYLCASSNRDGAEAFFGQGTRLTVV.

Only a few counts were recorded for this clonotype. The chain uses TRBV7-3 and TRBJ2-1, with 9 bases fitting TRBD2. The CDR3 covers 16 residues. Looked up from germline, CDR1 is SGHTA and CDR2 is FQGTGA. V shed 5 bases, J shed 4 bases, and the junction held 9 bases outside the gene matches. Written as DNA, the CDR3 is TGTGCCAGCAGCACTATAGCGGGAGAGTCTTACAATGAGCAGTTCTTC. Amino acids: CASSTIAGESYNEQFF. The whole variable domain, remainder taken from reference TRBV7-3 and TRBJ2-1, is GAGVSQTPSNKVTEKGKYVELRCDPISGHTALYWYRQSLGQGPEFLIYFQGTGAADDSGLPNDRFFAVRPEGSVSTLKIQRTERGDSAVYLCASSTIAGESYNEQFFGPGTRLTVL.

This clonotype has just a few counts. V usage is TRBV9 and J usage is TRBJ2-2, with D perhaps matching TRBD1 (5 bases). Trimming stripped 4 bases from V and 11 bases from J, with 24 bases between. From germline, CDR1 is SGDLS and CDR2 YYNGEE. The CDR3 spans 16 residues. CDR3 nucleotide sequence: TGTGCCAGCAGCCCTTCTCCGACAGACATAAAGATTGAGCTGTTTTTT. This translates into CASSPSPTDIKIELFF.

This clonotype was found many times. The chain recombines TRBV20-1 with TRBJ2-1; D may be TRBD2 (5 bases). CDR3 size: 14 residues. V was pared by 2 bases and J by 1 base, with 9 bases between. Germline V gene sequence: CDR1 DFQATT, CDR2 SNEGSKA (reference sequence). CDR3: CSARNSGSYNEQFF. In DNA form, the CDR3 reads TGCAGTGCTAGAAACAGCGGATCCTACAATGAGCAGTTCTTC.

This clonotype was detected ten times or more. This chain's CDR3 is CASRHQGDTQYF. The CDR3 coding sequence is TGTGCCAGCAGACATCAGGGGGATACGCAGTATTTT. The rearrangement joins TRBV28 to TRBJ2-3, with D possibly matching TRBD1 (6 bases). Looked up from germline, CDR1 is MDHEN and CDR2 is SYDVKM. Trimming removed 6 bases at V and 6 bases at J, with 10 bases between. This CDR3 is 12 amino acids long.